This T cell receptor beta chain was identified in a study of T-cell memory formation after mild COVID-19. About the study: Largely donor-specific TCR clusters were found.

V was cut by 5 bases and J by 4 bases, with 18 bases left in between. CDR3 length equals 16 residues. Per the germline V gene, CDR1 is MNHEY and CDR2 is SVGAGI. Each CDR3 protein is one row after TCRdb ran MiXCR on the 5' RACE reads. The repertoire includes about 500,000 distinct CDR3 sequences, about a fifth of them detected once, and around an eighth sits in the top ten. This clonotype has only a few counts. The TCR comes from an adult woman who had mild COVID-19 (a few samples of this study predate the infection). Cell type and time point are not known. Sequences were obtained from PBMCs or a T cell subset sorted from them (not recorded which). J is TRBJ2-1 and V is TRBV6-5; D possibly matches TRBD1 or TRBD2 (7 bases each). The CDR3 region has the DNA TGTGCCAGCAGTCAACCAGGGAGGGGGCGGTACAATGAGCAGTTCTTC. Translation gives CASSQPGRGRYNEQFF.